Listed below are T cell receptor beta chains from one sample, sequenced in a study of T cell responses to AZD1222 COVID-19 vaccine. Generated by immunoSEQ multiplex PCR, the TCRdb table keeps only in-frame clones and is missing some. The sample carries about 90,000 clones, over 75% recorded once. The specimen comprised peripheral blood, sampled 28 days after the second AZD1222 dose. These receptors originate from an adult who received the AZD1222 COVID-19 vaccine. Both conserved end residues are part of each CDR3. Each record gives: clone size, D gene, V gene, J gene, CDR3 protein, CDR3 DNA. The D gene is left open where the match is weak. The size entry is marked missing in some rows and otherwise reads once, few, many or a size class.

.	.	TRBV7-2	TRBJ1-3	CASSLGVTGNTIYF	TGTGCCAGCAGCCTCGGAGTAACAGGAAACACCATATATTTT
.	.	TRBV18	TRBJ1-5	CASSPDRNQPQHF	TGTGCCAGCTCACCGGACAGAAATCAGCCCCAGCATTTT
.	.	TRBV18	TRBJ1-1	CASSSGGRINTEAFF	TGTGCCAGCTCGTCAGGCGGGCGGATTAACACTGAAGCTTTCTTT
.	TRBD1	TRBV7-2	TRBJ1-2	CASSYGTVTLDGYTF	TGTGCCAGCAGCTACGGGACAGTTACACTTGATGGCTACACCTTC
.	TRBD2	TRBV19	TRBJ2-5	CASSIWGVFGGDGTQETQYF	TGTGCCAGTAGTATTTGGGGAGTTTTTGGGGGGGACGGGACCCAAGAGACCCAGTACTTC
.	.	TRBV25-1	TRBJ2-7	CASGTTKQYF	TGTGCCAGCGGCACTACGAAGCAGTACTTC
.	.	TRBV7-2	TRBJ2-1	CASSRGPGAYNEQFF	TGTGCCAGCAGCCGCGGACCGGGAGCCTACAATGAGCAGTTCTTC
.	.	TRBV3-1/TRBV3-2	TRBJ2-3	CASSGSTDTQYF	TGTGCCAGCAGCGGAAGCACAGATACGCAGTATTTT
.	TRBD1	TRBV3-1/TRBV3-2	TRBJ1-5	CASSSGGHQPQHF	TGTGCCAGCAGTTCAGGGGGCCATCAGCCCCAGCATTTT
.	.	TRBV12-5	TRBJ2-5	CARAAAGGLTETQYF	TGTGCTCGTGCAGCGGCCGGGGGGCTCACCGAGACCCAGTACTTC
.	.	TRBV14	TRBJ1-2	CASSQGWSAPTGYTF	TGTGCCAGCAGCCAAGGGTGGTCGGCCCCCACGGGCTACACCTTC
.	TRBD2	TRBV4-2	TRBJ2-3	CASSPVLAGGTDTQYF	TGTGCCAGCAGCCCTGTACTAGCGGGAGGTACAGATACGCAGTATTTT
.	TRBD1	TRBV5-1	TRBJ2-1	CASSTQGQGFAYNEQFF	TGCGCCAGCAGCACACAGGGGCAAGGCTTCGCCTACAATGAGCAGTTCTTC
.	.	TRBV4-1	TRBJ2-1	CASSQDQGLGNEQFF	TGCGCCAGCAGCCAAGATCAGGGATTGGGCAATGAGCAGTTCTTC
.	TRBD2	TRBV19	TRBJ2-1	CASSIGLAGGPTYNEQFF	TGTGCCAGTAGTATCGGACTAGCGGGAGGGCCTACCTACAATGAGCAGTTCTTC
.	.	TRBV11-1	TRBJ1-1	CASSLVRGELNTEAFF	TGTGCCAGCAGCTTAGTCCGAGGGGAGCTGAACACTGAAGCTTTCTTT
.	.	TRBV9	TRBJ2-1	CASSVEQNEQFF	TGTGCCAGCAGCGTAGAACAGAATGAGCAGTTCTTC
.	.	TRBV3-1/TRBV3-2	TRBJ1-4	CASSQGPWGQEKLFF	TGTGCCAGCAGCCAAGGGCCGTGGGGGCAAGAAAAACTGTTTTTT
.	.	TRBV4-1	TRBJ1-1	CASSQAPDGWTNTEAFF	TGCGCCAGCAGCCAAGCCCCTGACGGGTGGACGAACACTGAAGCTTTCTTT
.	TRBD1	TRBV6-5	TRBJ1-2	CASTLGDRGAGGYTF	TGTGCCAGCACCCTAGGGGACAGGGGCGCAGGTGGCTACACCTTC
.	.	TRBV7-3	TRBJ1-2	CASSLNGGGGYTF	TGTGCCAGCAGCTTAAATGGGGGTGGTGGCTACACCTTC
.	.	TRBV29-1	TRBJ1-3	CSVEVRDGGNTIYF	TGCAGCGTTGAAGTCCGCGACGGTGGAAACACCATATATTTT
.	.	TRBV11-3	TRBJ1-1	CASSLDLAGEAFF	TGTGCCAGCAGCTTAGATCTGGCAGGCGAAGCTTTCTTT
once	.	TRBV5-1	TRBJ2-7	CASSWSENYEQYF	TGCGCCAGCAGTTGGAGTGAGAACTACGAGCAGTACTTC
.	TRBD1	TRBV7-3	TRBJ1-5	CASSSRDALDDRDFKIQPQHF	TGTGCCAGCAGTAGCCGGGACGCTTTAGACGACAGGGACTTTAAGATCCAGCCCCAGCATTTT
.	.	TRBV30	TRBJ1-5	CAWSVPGGGGQPQHF	TGTGCCTGGAGTGTACCGGGGGGCGGAGGTCAGCCCCAGCATTTT
.	TRBD1	TRBV12-3/TRBV12-4	TRBJ1-3	CASRQGGSNTIYF	TGTGCCAGCAGGCAGGGGGGTTCAAACACCATATATTTT
.	.	TRBV5-8	TRBJ1-2	CASSRLGYGYTF	TGTGCCAGCAGCCGCCTTGGCTATGGCTACACCTTC
.	TRBD2	TRBV19	TRBJ2-2	CASNTGLGAGELFF	TGTGCCAGTAATACGGGACTAGGGGCCGGGGAGCTGTTTTTT
.	.	TRBV5-6	TRBJ2-1	CASSLAPAGYNEQFF	TGTGCCAGCAGCTTGGCCCCCGCGGGCTACAATGAGCAGTTCTTC
once	TRBD1	TRBV19	TRBJ2-7	CASSRVGQEGYEQYF	TGTGCCAGTAGTAGAGTGGGACAGGAGGGCTACGAGCAGTACTTC
.	.	TRBV5-6	TRBJ2-5	CASSLGLEQETQYF	TGTGCCAGCAGCTTGGGGCTAGAGCAAGAGACCCAGTACTTC
few	.	TRBV6-4	TRBJ1-6	CASRLEPYNSPLHF	TGTGCCAGCAGGTTAGAGCCGTATAATTCACCCCTCCACTTT
.	.	TRBV18	TRBJ1-1	CASSPLSVRSTEAFF	TGTGCCAGCTCACCCCTTTCGGTTCGATCCACTGAAGCTTTCTTT
.	TRBD1	TRBV5-8	TRBJ1-1	CASSTSGQGWRNTEAFF	TGTGCCAGCAGCACATCGGGACAGGGGTGGAGGAACACTGAAGCTTTCTTT
.	TRBD1	TRBV14	TRBJ2-5	CASSQVKGAWETQYF	TGTGCCAGCAGCCAAGTTAAGGGGGCCTGGGAGACCCAGTACTTC
.	TRBD1	TRBV2	TRBJ1-6	CASSEGAGGVSPLHF	TGTGCCAGCAGTGAAGGGGCAGGGGGAGTTTCACCCCTCCACTTT
.	TRBD1	TRBV7-9	TRBJ1-6	CASSLGGTASPLHF	TGTGCCAGCAGCTTAGGAGGGACAGCTTCACCCCTCCACTTT
few	.	TRBV5-1	TRBJ2-7	CASSETVTYEQYF	TGCGCCAGCAGCGAGACAGTTACCTACGAGCAGTACTTC
.	.	TRBV25-1	TRBJ1-4	CASSAGGKLFF	TGTGCCAGCAGTGCCGGGGGAAAACTGTTTTTT
.	.	TRBV6-1	TRBJ1-2	CASSDARGNYGYTF	TGTGCCAGCAGTGACGCCAGGGGCAACTATGGCTACACCTTC
.	.	TRBV4-1	TRBJ2-1	CASRVRRDGNEQFF	TGCGCCAGCAGGGTGCGGAGGGATGGCAATGAGCAGTTCTTC
.	.	TRBV7-9	TRBJ2-3	CASSLASTDTQYF	TGTGCCAGCAGCTTAGCTAGCACAGATACGCAGTATTTT
.	.	TRBV11-2	TRBJ2-1	CASGTSQGGYNEQFF	TGTGCCAGCGGAACGTCGCAGGGGGGCTACAATGAGCAGTTCTTC
.	.	TRBV18	TRBJ1-1	CASSIRELETEAFF	TGTGCCAGCTCAATCCGGGAATTGGAGACTGAAGCTTTCTTT
.	.	TRBV27	TRBJ1-1	CASGNTEAFF	TGTGCCAGCGGGAACACTGAAGCTTTCTTT